These 21 T cell receptor beta chains were all obtained from the same sample, sequenced in a study of blood T cell repertoires in COVID-19. Only in-frame clones appear in the TCRdb table, and some are missing; sequencing was by immunoSEQ multiplex PCR. The top ten clones hold just over 9.5% of a sample with 150,000 to 190,000 clones, 80% to 90% of them seen once. Sequencing was done on a sample of peripheral blood. The receptors here all came from a woman between 50 and 59 years old with acute or convalescent COVID-19.

The chain is built from TRBV7-9 and TRBJ2-1; TRBD2 is a possible D gene (5 bases). Trimming left V 1 base short and J 11 bases short, with 9 bases between. This CDR3 region has 12 residues. Germline V gene sequence: CDR1 SEHNR, CDR2 FQNEAQ (reference sequence). The CDR3 coding sequence is TGTGCCAGCAGCTTAGACCTAGCTAAGCAGTTCTTC. It is translated as CASSLDLAKQFF.

V and J are TRBV3-1 (or the pseudogene TRBV3-2) and TRBJ1-2; D may be TRBD1 (6 bases). The CDR3 totals 16 residues. Germline assignment: CDR1 LGHDT and CDR2 YNNKEL (reference sequence). V was shortened by 1 base and J by 4 bases, with 16 bases between the two germline ends. The CDR3 sequence: CASSQGGAGAGYGYTF. DNA for the CDR3: TGTGCCAGCAGCCAAGGTGGGGCAGGGGCAGGCTATGGCTACACCTTC.

This clone is a singleton in its sample. The chain joins TRBV9 to TRBJ2-2, with 9 positions matching TRBD1. This CDR3 is built from 14 residues. The V and J ends lost 7 bases and 3 bases, in that order; junction bases with no gene match: 4. Germline V gene data show CDR1 as SGDLS and CDR2 as YYNGEE. The CDR3 sequence is CASERTGDTGELFF. The CDR3 coding sequence is TGTGCCAGCGAAAGGACAGGGGACACCGGGGAGCTGTTTTTT.

V gene TRBV20-1 combines with J gene TRBJ1-3; a possible D gene is TRBD1 (5 bases). The V end lost 3 bases, the J end lost 1 base, and 7 bases lay between the germline ends. Germline values: CDR1 DFQATT, CDR2 SNEGSKA (reference sequence). This CDR3 has 13 amino acids. The CDR3 nucleotides are TGCAGTGCTAGTCGGGGGTCTGGAAACACCATATATTTT. Amino acid sequence: CSASRGSGNTIYF.

The chain has TRBV28 and TRBJ2-7; 8 bases fit TRBD1. Germline V gives CDR1 MDHEN, CDR2 SYDVKM. The CDR3 is 14 residues long. Trimming took 5 bases from V and 2 from J; bases not matched to a gene: 5. CDR3 amino acids: CASSITGGTYEQYF. The CDR3 nucleotides read TGTGCCAGCAGTATAACAGGGGGAACCTACGAGCAGTACTTC.

The chain combines TRBV5-4 with TRBJ1-2, with 7 bases fitting TRBD1. The germline CDR1 and CDR2 sequences are SGHNT and YYREEE (reference sequence). The CDR3 loop spans 15 amino acids. The J segment lost 7 bases and the V segment lost 4 bases, leaving 13 bases of the junction unmatched. The CDR3 nucleotides are TGTGCCAGCAGCACCGAGGGGGCGCGGTGGACTGGCTACACCTTC. It specifies CASSTEGARWTGYTF.

This clone was seen a single time. The V and J genes are TRBV2 and TRBJ1-4; the D gene is possibly TRBD1 (6 bases). This CDR3 has 14 residues. Germline values: CDR1 SNHLY, CDR2 FYNNEI. The V gene lost 7 bases and the J gene lost 6 bases, with 15 bases spanning the gap. The CDR3 is CASTLQGQDEKLFF. CDR3 bases: TGTGCCAGCACCTTACAGGGTCAGGATGAAAAACTGTTTTTT.

The chain has TRBV6-5 and TRBJ1-2, with TRBD1 matching over 9 bases. CDR1 MNHEY and CDR2 SVGAGI come from the germline V gene. V was clipped by 5 bases and J by 0 bases; unmatched bases: 4. CDR3 size: 15 residues. CDR3 DNA sequence: TGTGCCAGCAGTCAGCGACAGGGGGCTAACTATGGCTACACCTTC. Amino acids: CASSQRQGANYGYTF.

Points on this clone: The junction departs from germline at one end; a sequencing error may be responsible. The chain couples TRBV7-9 to TRBJ2-7, with D tentatively TRBD1 (6 bases). The CDR3 is made up of 11 amino acids. Germline values: CDR1 SEHNR, CDR2 FQNEAQ (reference sequence). The CDR3 loop is CASRPSGTLNF. In DNA form, the CDR3 reads TGTGCCAGCAGGCCTTCCGGGACACTCAACTTC.

The sample holds one count of this clone. The gene calls are TRBV5-1 and TRBJ2-1, with TRBD2 matching over 8 bases. Trimming took 1 base from V and 4 from J; bases not matched to a gene: 10. The CDR3 runs 17 residues. Germline lookup yields CDR1 SGHRS and CDR2 YFSETQ. DNA of the CDR3: TGCGCCAGCAGCTTGAAAGGTGAATCGGGGGGGTACAATGAGCAGTTCTTC. Its protein product is CASSLKGESGGYNEQFF.

The gene calls are TRBV9 and TRBJ2-7, with 12 bases that match TRBD1. This CDR3 region has 15 residues. From germline, CDR1 is SGDLS and CDR2 YYNGEE. J was trimmed by 5 bases and V by 4 bases; bases with no gene match: 7. The CDR3 is CASSFTGTGGHEQYF. DNA for the CDR3: TGTGCCAGCAGCTTTACCGGGACAGGGGGCCACGAGCAGTACTTC.

The chain couples TRBV19 to TRBJ2-5, with D unresolved. V was pared by 3 bases and J by 0 bases, with 11 bases between. Germline V gene lookup returns CDR1 LNHDA and CDR2 SQIVND (reference sequence). The CDR3 sequence is 15 residues long. The CDR3 here is CASSISSPYQETQYF. CDR3 bases: TGTGCCAGTAGTATCTCGTCTCCCTACCAAGAGACCCAGTACTTC.

V and J are TRBV12-5 and TRBJ1-3, with 7 bases matching TRBD1. Trimming cost V 5 bases and J 3 bases; bases outside gene matches: 16. Germline V gene lookup returns CDR1 LGHNT and CDR2 FRNRAP. CDR3 length: 18 residues. The CDR3 nucleotides read TGTGCTAGTGGTCCAAGGCCAGGGGGAACGGTCGTTGGAAACACCATATATTTT. It translates to CASGPRPGGTVVGNTIYF.

The chain carries TRBV2 and TRBJ1-6; D gene uncertain. Germline CDR1 reads SNHLY; CDR2 reads FYNNEI. This CDR3 spans 13 amino acids. V lost 7 bases and J lost 7, with 11 bases in between. The CDR3: CASTAETNSPLHF. In DNA form, the CDR3 reads TGTGCCAGCACGGCGGAAACCAATTCACCCCTCCACTTT.

The chain uses TRBV19 and TRBJ1-4, with 8 positions matching TRBD1. Germline V gene sequence: CDR1 LNHDA, CDR2 SQIVND (reference sequence). This CDR3 is built from 15 residues. The trim removed 6 bases at V and 5 bases at J, leaving 8 bases unmatched. This CDR3 is CASSLRQGLNEKLFF. CDR3 nucleotides: TGTGCCAGTAGCCTCCGACAGGGGCTCAATGAAAAACTGTTTTTT.

The chain couples TRBV4-3 to TRBJ2-3, with D perhaps TRBD1 (6 bases). The germline V gene encodes CDR1 LGHNA and CDR2 YSLEER. V was cut by 0 bases and J by 6 bases, with 22 bases left in between. This CDR3 has 18 amino acids. CDR3 coding DNA: TGCGCCAGCAGCCAAGATATACCAGGGGTAAACTTGGTGGATACGCAGTATTTT. This translates into CASSQDIPGVNLVDTQYF.

J is TRBJ2-5 and V is TRBV5-1; 9 bases are shared with TRBD2. Trimming at V came to 4 bases and at J to 4 bases, leaving 5 bases not matched to a gene. CDR1 SGHRS and CDR2 YFSETQ come from the germline V gene. The CDR3 totals 14 residues. The CDR3 DNA sequence: TGCGCCAGCAGCCCCGGGACTAGCCCAGAGACCCAGTACTTC. The encoded protein is CASSPGTSPETQYF.

The chain joins TRBV27 to TRBJ2-5, with TRBD1 as a possible D gene (5 bases). CDR3 length: 14 amino acids. Trimming left V 2 bases short and J 6 bases short, with 13 bases between. Germline V lookup: CDR1 MNHEY, CDR2 SMNVEV (reference sequence). Here the CDR3 reads CASSLRAGIKTQYF. CDR3 bases: TGTGCCAGCAGTTTAAGGGCAGGGATCAAGACCCAGTACTTC.

This chain connects TRBV30 to TRBJ2-3, with TRBD2 as a possible D gene (6 bases). The CDR3 is 15 residues long. The germline gives CDR1 GTSNPN, CDR2 SVGIG (reference sequence). With 1 base removed from V and 6 bases from J, the gap between germline ends came to 17 bases. Here the CDR3 reads CAWSGRGVMRDTQYF. The CDR3 bases are TGTGCCTGGAGTGGCCGCGGGGTGATGAGGGATACGCAGTATTTT.

A note on this clone: The same CDR3 arises from other DNA sequences in this sample as well. The V and J genes are TRBV7-2 and TRBJ1-4; 7 bases agree with TRBD1. Trimming cost V 3 bases and J 0 bases; bases outside gene matches: 1. The CDR3 consists of 15 residues. Germline V CDR1 and CDR2: SGHTA, FQGNSA. Here the CDR3 DNA reads TGTGCCAGCAGCTTGGACAGGACAACTAATGAAAAACTGTTTTTT. It encodes CASSLDRTTNEKLFF.

The V call is TRBV2, the J call TRBJ1-1, with D perhaps TRBD1 (6 bases). CDR3 length equals 14 residues. With 6 bases removed from V and 0 bases from J, the gap between germline ends came to 11 bases. Germline loops: CDR1 SNHLY, CDR2 FYNNEI. The CDR3 bases are TGTGCCAGCAGCGCACAGGGTTTGAACACTGAAGCTTTCTTT. Its translation is CASSAQGLNTEAFF.